One and the same sample provided the 19 T cell receptor beta chains below, sequenced in a study of shared clonotypes between healthy human individuals. Assay: immunoSEQ multiplex PCR; the TCRdb copy retains only in-frame clones and omits some. The sample includes 850,000 to 1,200,000 clones, roughly 80% seen only once; the top ten take about 1.5%. The sample comprised memory CD4+ T cells sorted from blood. As to subset: CD45RA-negative fraction. The source is a man younger than 30 in good health.

This chain joins TRBV15 and TRBJ2-3; the D is unclear. Germline CDR1 LNHNV, CDR2 YYDKDF (reference sequence). The CDR3 loop spans 13 amino acids. Trimming left V 3 bases short and J 2 bases short, with 6 bases between. CDR3: CATSREYTDTQYF. In nucleotides, the CDR3 is TGTGCCACCAGCAGGGAATACACAGATACGCAGTATTTT.

The rearrangement joins TRBV18 to TRBJ2-5; 8 bases match TRBD2. Looked up from germline, CDR1 is KGHSH and CDR2 is LQKENI. Trimming took 2 bases from V and 2 from J; bases not matched to a gene: 22. The CDR3 totals 21 residues. This CDR3 is CASSPRKSQRGPTPFQETQYF. DNA for the CDR3: TGTGCCAGCTCACCAAGGAAGAGTCAGCGGGGGCCGACCCCGTTTCAAGAGACCCAGTACTTC.

CDR3 bases: TGTGCCAGTAGTATCCCGTTACTCTCCACGACTAGCCAAGACCAATACGAGCAGTACTTC. This gives the protein CASSIPLLSTTSQDQYEQYF. The chain is built from TRBV19 and TRBJ2-7; 7 bases map to TRBD2. Trimming at V came to 3 bases and at J to 4 bases, leaving 24 bases not matched to a gene. The CDR3 runs to 20 residues. Per germline, CDR1 LNHDA and CDR2 SQIVND (reference sequence). The full variable domain, with the rest looked up from reference TRBV19 and TRBJ2-7, is DGGITQSPKYLFRKEGQNVTLSCEQNLNHDAMYWYRQDPGQGLRLIYYSQIVNDFQKGDIAEGYSVSREKKESFPLTVTSAQKNPTAFYLCASSIPLLSTTSQDQYEQYFGPGTRLTVT.

A remark on this clone: In the same sample, other DNA sequences code for this CDR3. V is TRBV11-1 and J is TRBJ2-7; D unresolved. In germline, CDR1 is SGHAT, CDR2 FQDESV (reference sequence). The CDR3 runs to 13 residues. Trimming cost V 1 base and J 2 bases, with 6 bases left between them. Written as DNA, the CDR3 is TGTGCCAGCAGCTTAGGGCGAACCTACGAGCAGTACTTC. This codes for CASSLGRTYEQYF.

The chain uses TRBV11-2 and TRBJ1-5; 8 nucleotides line up with TRBD1. The CDR3 loop spans 16 amino acids. Germline CDR1 SGHAT, CDR2 FQNNGV. After removal of 1 base from V and 9 bases from J, the junction contained 11 bases not matched to a gene. Here the CDR3 DNA reads TGTGCCAGCAGCTTAGGGACAGGGAAGGCTGCGGGGCCCCAGCATTTT. Its translation: CASSLGTGKAAGPQHF.

The V gene is TRBV5-4, the J gene TRBJ2-5; D gene unclear. CDR1 and CDR2 from the germline V gene are SGHNT and YYREEE (reference sequence). CDR3 length: 13 residues. V shed 2 bases and J shed 4 bases, with 9 bases lying between them. The CDR3 protein is CASSLVTGETQYF. The CDR3 DNA reads as TGTGCCAGCAGCTTAGTTACGGGAGAGACCCAGTACTTC.

The V gene is TRBV28, the J gene TRBJ1-5, with D uncertain. The CDR3 extends over 15 amino acids. Per germline, CDR1 MDHEN and CDR2 SYDVKM. The germline V and J ends were trimmed by 10 bases and 7 bases, with 23 bases remaining between them. CDR3 in DNA: TGTGCCACCAACCCTTTCCGGGTCCCCGGGCAGCCCCAGCATTTT. Translated, it gives CATNPFRVPGQPQHF.

This clone occurred a few times. The same CDR3 can be traced to other DNA sequences in this sample. The chain carries TRBV18 and TRBJ1-1; D not resolved. The CDR3 totals 12 residues. V shed 4 bases and J shed 0 bases, with 3 bases lying between them. CDR1 and CDR2 from the germline V gene are KGHSH and LQKENI. The CDR3 loop is CASSRMNTEAFF. CDR3 nucleotide sequence: TGTGCCAGCTCACGTATGAACACTGAAGCTTTCTTT.

Details on this clone: The sample contains more than one DNA sequence encoding this CDR3. V gene TRBV28 combines with J gene TRBJ2-7; D may be TRBD1 (5 bases). The CDR3 covers 13 residues. The V gene lost 3 bases and the J gene lost 2 bases, with 8 bases spanning the gap. Germline V gene lookup returns CDR1 MDHEN and CDR2 SYDVKM. CDR3 nucleotides: TGTGCCAGCAGTTTGACAGAACCCTACGAGCAGTACTTC. Translated, it gives CASSLTEPYEQYF.

This clone was counted only a few times. The CDR3 DNA follows: TGTGCCAGCGGATTACAGGATAGCAATCAGCCCCAGCATTTT. Translation: CASGLQDSNQPQHF. V gene TRBV27 combines with J gene TRBJ1-5; tentative D call: TRBD1 (5 bases). CDR1 is MNHEY and CDR2 is SMNVEV in the germline V gene (reference sequence). The length of the CDR3 is 14 residues. The V end lost 8 bases, the J end lost 0 bases, and 11 bases lay between the germline ends.

The chain joins TRBV28 to TRBJ1-5, with 10 bases aligning to TRBD1. Looked up from germline, CDR1 is MDHEN and CDR2 is SYDVKM. This CDR3 contains 17 residues. V was clipped by 5 bases and J by 4 bases; unmatched bases: 11. CDR3 residues: CASSGRDRGLWNQPQHF. CDR3 bases: TGTGCCAGCAGTGGCCGGGACAGGGGCCTTTGGAATCAGCCCCAGCATTTT. The variable domain in full, with the rest retrieved from reference TRBV28 and TRBJ1-5, is DVKVTQSSRYLVKRTGEKVFLECVQDMDHENMFWYRQDPGLGLRLIYFSYDVKMKEKGDIPEGYSVSREKKERFSLILESASTNQTSMYLCASSGRDRGLWNQPQHFGDGTRLSIL.

The chain links TRBV6-1 to TRBJ2-7; 8 bases align to TRBD1. The CDR3 extends over 12 amino acids. J gave up 6 bases and V 7 bases, and 5 bases lay outside the gene matches. The germline CDR1 and CDR2 sequences are MNHNS and SASEGT. The DNA of the CDR3 is TGTGCCAGCACTCCGGGACAGGTCGAGCAGTACTTC. Its protein is CASTPGQVEQYF.

The chain's CDR3 is CAWRAGQGSNQPQHF. The DNA for the CDR3 is TGTGCCTGGAGGGCGGGACAGGGGTCGAATCAGCCCCAGCATTTT. This rearrangement joins TRBV30 to TRBJ1-5; 10 nucleotides align to TRBD1. The CDR3 is 15 residues long. V was clipped by 3 bases and J by 4 bases; unmatched bases: 6. Germline V gene lookup returns CDR1 GTSNPN and CDR2 SVGIG (reference sequence).

The chain couples TRBV5-5 to TRBJ1-3, with D perhaps TRBD1 (5 bases). The CDR3 has 18 amino acids. V was cut by 4 bases and J by 0 bases, with 20 bases left in between. The germline gives CDR1 SGHKS, CDR2 YYEKEE (reference sequence). Here the CDR3 DNA reads TGTGCCAGCAGCATACACAGGAGGGGCGTCTTCTCTGGAAACACCATATATTTT. Translated, it gives CASSIHRRGVFSGNTIYF.

This clone has a single count. The chain combines TRBV25-1 with TRBJ1-2; TRBD1 is a possible D gene (5 bases). Germline V lookup: CDR1 MGHDK, CDR2 SYGVNS. There are 15 residues in the CDR3. Trimming stripped 5 bases from V and 0 bases from J, with 13 bases between. The CDR3: CASSPSDNSNYGYTF. The CDR3 DNA reads as TGTGCCAGCAGTCCTTCGGACAACTCTAACTATGGCTACACCTTC.

The J gene is TRBJ1-6, the V gene TRBV2; 9 positions agree with TRBD1. Germline lookup yields CDR1 SNHLY and CDR2 FYNNEI. The CDR3 runs to 15 residues. J lost 7 bases, V lost 7 bases, and 8 bases had no gene match. The CDR3 spells CASTEQGAGNSPLHF. The CDR3 DNA reads TGTGCCAGCACCGAACAGGGGGCTGGGAATTCACCCCTCCACTTT.

The rearrangement links TRBV6-5 to TRBJ2-7; TRBD2 matches 12 bases. V lost 8 bases, J lost 6 bases, and 11 bases stayed unmatched. The germline V gene has CDR1 MNHEY and CDR2 SVGAGI. CDR3 size: 15 residues. CDR3 amino acids: CASAEATSGSSEQYF. The CDR3 region has the DNA TGTGCCAGCGCCGAGGCGACTAGCGGGAGCAGCGAGCAGTACTTC.

The CDR3: CAGGYSGNTIYF. CDR3 DNA: TGTGCCGGTGGTTATTCTGGAAACACCATATATTTT. This sequence joins TRBV30 and TRBJ1-3; no reliable D call. Per germline, CDR1 GTSNPN and CDR2 SVGIG (reference sequence). The V end was cut by 8 bases, the J end by 1 base, with 9 bases between. This CDR3 is 12 amino acids long.

The chain carries TRBV18 and TRBJ2-7; D is perhaps TRBD1 or TRBD2 (5 bases each). Trimming removed 5 bases from V and 3 bases from J, with 11 bases in between. Germline V gives CDR1 KGHSH, CDR2 LQKENI. This CDR3 has 13 amino acids. The CDR3: CASSTSGSYEQYF. CDR3 DNA: TGTGCCAGCTCAACTTCAGGGAGCTACGAGCAGTACTTC.